The 11 T cell receptor beta chains listed next were all sequenced from one sample in a study of cytomegalovirus exposure and HLA in healthy donors (dated by TCRdb to the late 2010s). To prepare the library, the immunoSEQ multiplex PCR assay was applied. For the multiplex PCR, a mixture combining 60 forward primers for TCR Vbeta segments and 13 reverse primers for TCR Jbeta segments was used. TCRdb holds this immuneACCESS table with in-frame rearrangements only. Some clones are missing; in checked studies, unresolved V genes explain under half, and the rest has no known cause. Across this sample there are about 110,000 clones, with approximately 82% seen only once. In total, the top ten clones hold 2% to 2.5% of the sample. The sequencing sample was made of PBMCs. These receptors were collected from a man between 40 and 49 years old in good health and CMV-seronegative.

To note about this clone: The same CDR3 also results from other DNA sequences found in this sample. This chain connects TRBV7-3 to TRBJ2-1; D unresolved. There are 14 residues in the CDR3. Trimming cost V 5 bases and J 0 bases, with 8 bases left between them. Germline-derived CDR1 and CDR2 are SGHTA and FQGTGA. This CDR3 reads CASSPHSSYNEQFF. In nucleotides, the CDR3 is TGTGCCAGCAGCCCCCACTCCTCCTACAATGAGCAGTTCTTC.

This clone has a handful of counts. The V gene is TRBV7-9, the J gene TRBJ1-6; D gene ambiguous. The germline V gene has CDR1 SEHNR and CDR2 FQNEAQ (reference sequence). V lost 5 bases and J 7 bases, leaving 12 bases between the germline ends. This CDR3 has 14 amino acids. For the CDR3, the DNA is TGTGCCAGCAGCCCCCGCGGAGGGAATTCACCCCTCCACTTT. It specifies CASSPRGGNSPLHF.

V gene TRBV7-8 combines with J gene TRBJ1-2, with 12 bases identical to TRBD1. This CDR3 region has 17 residues. The J segment lost 7 bases and the V segment lost 5 bases, leaving 14 bases of the junction unmatched. The germline gives CDR1 SGHVS, CDR2 FQNEAQ. The CDR3 region has the DNA TGTGCCAGCAGCCTGAAGGGACAGGGGGCTTTGACGGTTGGCTACACCTTC. As protein: CASSLKGQGALTVGYTF. The full variable domain, with the rest looked up from reference TRBV7-8 and TRBJ1-2, is GAGVSQSPRYKVAKRGQDVALRCDPISGHVSLFWYQQALGQGPEFLTYFQNEAQLDKSGLPSDRFFAERPEGSVSTLKIQRTQQEDSAVYLCASSLKGQGALTVGYTFGSGTRLTVV.

V usage is TRBV19 and J usage is TRBJ2-7; D is possibly TRBD2 (6 bases). Trimming left V 2 bases short and J 1 base short, with 12 bases between. Per the germline V gene, CDR1 is LNHDA and CDR2 is SQIVND (reference sequence). The CDR3 loop spans 15 amino acids. CDR3: CASSISLGGSYEQYF. DNA for the CDR3: TGTGCCAGTAGTATATCCCTTGGAGGGTCCTACGAGCAGTACTTC.

This chain connects TRBV28 to TRBJ2-7; TRBD2 is a possible D gene (5 bases). Trimming took off 2 bases at V and 7 bases at J, with 12 bases between the two ends. The germline gives CDR1 MDHEN, CDR2 SYDVKM. The CDR3 is made up of 13 amino acids. The CDR3 loop is CASSLPTTGEQYF. The CDR3 DNA sequence: TGTGCCAGCAGTTTACCAACCACGGGAGAGCAGTACTTC.

This chain joins TRBV6-5 and TRBJ2-1, with D possibly matching TRBD2 (5 bases). Germline CDR1 reads MNHEY; CDR2 reads SVGAGI. The CDR3 consists of 15 residues. V was pared by 2 bases and J by 2 bases, with 10 bases between. The DNA for the CDR3 is TGTGCCAGCAGTTACGGGAGCGCCCCCTACAATGAGCAGTTCTTC. Its translation is CASSYGSAPYNEQFF.

Note on this clone: Germline and junction disagree at one end, which may indicate a read error. J is TRBJ2-1 and V is TRBV7-9; the D gene is possibly TRBD2 (5 bases). Germline CDR1 is SEHNR and CDR2 is FQNEAQ (reference sequence). This CDR3 contains 12 residues. The CDR3 nucleotides are TGTTCCAGCGGCCGTAGCCACAATGAGCAGTTCTTC. Its protein is CSSGRSHNEQFF.

The rearrangement links TRBV10-3 to TRBJ2-3; 7 bases align to TRBD2. The CDR3 loop spans 14 amino acids. The germline gives CDR1 ENHRY, CDR2 SYGVKD. V was clipped by 5 bases and J by 0 bases; unmatched bases: 2. CDR3 in amino acids: CAISSGASTDTQYF. The CDR3 nucleotides are TGTGCCATCAGTAGCGGGGCTAGCACAGATACGCAGTATTTT.

The chain joins TRBV5-1 to TRBJ2-2; no clear D gene. The germline V gene encodes CDR1 SGHRS and CDR2 YFSETQ. Trimming stripped 6 bases from V and 3 bases from J, with 9 bases between. This CDR3 contains 13 residues. The CDR3 loop is CASTLSDTGELFF. The CDR3 region has the DNA TGCGCCAGCACACTCTCTGACACCGGGGAGCTGTTTTTT. Together with reference TRBV5-1 and TRBJ2-2, the CDR3 gives the full variable domain: KAGVTQTPRYLIKTRGQQVTLSCSPISGHRSVSWYQQTPGQGLQFLFEYFSETQRNKGNFPGRFSGRQFSNSRSEMNVSTLELGDSALYLCASTLSDTGELFFGEGSRLTVL.

The chain couples TRBV29-1 to TRBJ2-1; D is unresolved. There are 14 residues in the CDR3. The germline V gene encodes CDR1 SQVTM and CDR2 ANQGSEA. V lost 5 bases to trimming and J lost 0 bases, with 11 bases between them. CDR3 loop: CSVSDRSSYNEQFF. In nucleotides, the CDR3 is TGCAGCGTTAGCGACCGGAGCTCCTACAATGAGCAGTTCTTC.

The chain recombines TRBV7-2 with TRBJ1-1; 8 nucleotides line up with TRBD1. The germline V gene has CDR1 SGHTA and CDR2 FQGNSA. Trimming cost V 6 bases and J 8 bases; bases outside gene matches: 14. This CDR3 contains 15 residues. DNA of the CDR3: TGTGCCAGCAGTTTCCAGGGGGCGCTCAGGGGGGAAGCTTTCTTT. Translating gives CASSFQGALRGEAFF.